A selection of T cell receptor beta chains follows, all from one sample in a study of CD8 T cells in Susac syndrome. TCRdb processed the immunoSEQ multiplex PCR reads anew with MiXCR; each CDR3 protein has one entry. The sample lists approximately 190,000 distinct CDR3 sequences; roughly 92% were seen once. Material: CD4+ T cells from PBMCs. These receptors all stem from a human donor in good health. Both conserved end residues are part of each CDR3. Each record gives: V gene, D gene, clone size, CDR3 length, J gene, CDR3 protein, CDR3 DNA. The D gene is left open where the match is weak. Clone size, where shown, is once, few, many, or a class for clones that have expanded.

>TRBV19|.|once|13|TRBJ2-1
CASSLDSFSKQFF
TGTGCCAGTAGTTTGGACTCCTTTTCAAAGCAGTTCTTC
>TRBV11-1|TRBD1|.|17|TRBJ1-2
CASSKALPGQGTDGYTF
TGTGCCAGCAGCAAAGCCCTTCCGGGACAGGGAACGGATGGCTACACCTTC
>TRBV2|.|.|12|TRBJ1-2
CASKPSNYGYTF
TGTGCCAGCAAGCCCTCTAACTATGGCTACACCTTC
>TRBV6-5|.|.|13|TRBJ1-1
CASSYRDPTEAFF
TGTGCCAGCAGTTACAGGGATCCCACTGAAGCTTTCTTT
>TRBV29-1|TRBD1|.|16|TRBJ2-1
CSVDVVGDRGYNEQFF
TGCAGCGTTGATGTAGTGGGGGACAGGGGCTACAATGAGCAGTTCTTC
>TRBV6-1|TRBD1|.|16|TRBJ2-7
CASSPRTGVSSYEQYF
TGTGCCAGCAGCCCTCGGACAGGGGTTAGCTCCTACGAGCAGTACTTC
>TRBV6-6|.|.|16|TRBJ1-5
CASSYSIQRSNQPQHF
TGTGCCAGCAGTTACTCGATACAGAGGAGCAATCAGCCCCAGCATTTT
>TRBV5-6|.|.|14|TRBJ2-1
CASTYSGPGDEQFF
TGTGCCAGCACATATTCGGGGCCCGGGGATGAGCAGTTCTTC
>TRBV27|TRBD2|.|18|TRBJ2-1
CASSLFPAGGFSYNEQFF
TGTGCCAGCAGTTTATTCCCTGCGGGGGGTTTCTCCTACAATGAGCAGTTCTTC
>TRBV28|.|.|13|TRBJ2-4
CASSLSQKNIQYF
TGTGCCAGCAGTTTATCACAGAAAAACATTCAGTACTTC
>TRBV29-1|TRBD2|.|14|TRBJ2-3
CSVASSGGVGTQYF
TGCAGCGTAGCCTCTAGCGGGGGGGTGGGTACGCAGTATTTT
>TRBV29-1|.|.|14|TRBJ1-2
CSVKARGPAKGYTF
TGCAGCGTCAAAGCACGGGGCCCTGCCAAGGGCTACACCTTC
>TRBV29-1|.|.|15|TRBJ2-1
CSVETRSSSYNEQFF
TGCAGCGTTGAAACGCGATCGAGCTCCTACAATGAGCAGTTCTTC
>TRBV7-7|TRBD1|.|16|TRBJ1-2
CASSHHSDRVQDGYTF
TGTGCTAGCAGCCATCATTCGGACAGGGTGCAGGATGGCTACACCTTC
>TRBV5-1|.|once|15|TRBJ1-2
CASSRDTGTTYGYTF
TGCGCCAGCAGCCGCGATACCGGGACAACATATGGCTACACCTTC
>TRBV29-1|.|once|13|TRBJ2-3
CSVGGPPTDTQYF
TGCAGCGTCGGAGGGCCCCCCACAGATACGCAGTATTTT
>TRBV27|.|.|13|TRBJ1-6
CASKGQLNSPLHF
TGTGCCAGCAAAGGGCAGTTAAATTCACCCCTCCACTTT
>TRBV3-1|TRBD2|.|17|TRBJ2-5
CASSQRLAGAYQETQYF
TGTGCCAGCAGCCAGCGACTAGCGGGGGCCTATCAAGAGACCCAGTACTTC
>TRBV5-1|.|.|13|TRBJ1-1
CASSREPRAEAFF
TGCGCCAGCAGCAGGGAGCCGAGGGCTGAAGCTTTCTTT
>TRBV5-1|TRBD2|.|15|TRBJ2-5
CASSRLERGQETQYF
TGCGCCAGCAGCCGCCTTGAGCGGGGCCAAGAGACCCAGTACTTC
>TRBV7-9|.|.|15|TRBJ1-1
CASSLVNRVNTEAFF
TGTGCCAGCAGCTTAGTTAACAGGGTAAACACTGAAGCTTTCTTT
>TRBV4-1|TRBD1|.|15|TRBJ2-1
CASSQAGTEYNEQFF
TGCGCCAGCAGCCAGGCCGGGACAGAGTACAATGAGCAGTTCTTC
>TRBV6-5|TRBD2|.|13|TRBJ2-3
CASRSGTTDTQYF
TGTGCCAGCAGGAGCGGGACCACAGATACGCAGTATTTT
>TRBV7-9|.|.|14|TRBJ1-4
CASSLTGKNEKLFF
TGTGCCAGCAGCTTAACAGGGAAGAATGAAAAACTGTTTTTT
>TRBV29-1|.|.|11|TRBJ1-1
CGVSGDAEAFF
TGCGGCGTTTCAGGGGACGCTGAAGCTTTCTTT
>TRBV27|.|.|17|TRBJ1-1
CASNFSWRSGGNTEAFF
TGTGCCAGCAATTTTTCCTGGAGGTCGGGCGGGAACACTGAAGCTTTCTTT
>TRBV2|.|.|14|TRBJ2-5
CASSDGGIGGTQYF
TGTGCCAGCAGTGACGGTGGCATTGGGGGGACCCAGTACTTC